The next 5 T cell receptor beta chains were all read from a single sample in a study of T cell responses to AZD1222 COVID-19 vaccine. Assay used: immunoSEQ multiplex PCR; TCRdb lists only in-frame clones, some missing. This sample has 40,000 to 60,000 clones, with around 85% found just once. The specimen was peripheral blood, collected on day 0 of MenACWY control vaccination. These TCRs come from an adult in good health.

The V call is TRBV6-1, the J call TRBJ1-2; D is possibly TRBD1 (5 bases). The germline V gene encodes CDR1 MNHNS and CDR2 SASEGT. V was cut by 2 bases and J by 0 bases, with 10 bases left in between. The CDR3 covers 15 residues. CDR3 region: CASSELTEPNYGYTF. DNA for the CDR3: TGTGCCAGCAGTGAACTGACAGAGCCTAACTATGGCTACACCTTC.

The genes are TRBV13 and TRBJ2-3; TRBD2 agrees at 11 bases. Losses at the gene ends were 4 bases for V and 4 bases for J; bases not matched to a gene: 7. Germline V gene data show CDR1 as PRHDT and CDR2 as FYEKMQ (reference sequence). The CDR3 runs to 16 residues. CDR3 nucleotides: TGTGCCAGCAGCTCCCGGGTAGCGGGAGGGTCAGATACGCAGTATTTT. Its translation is CASSSRVAGGSDTQYF.

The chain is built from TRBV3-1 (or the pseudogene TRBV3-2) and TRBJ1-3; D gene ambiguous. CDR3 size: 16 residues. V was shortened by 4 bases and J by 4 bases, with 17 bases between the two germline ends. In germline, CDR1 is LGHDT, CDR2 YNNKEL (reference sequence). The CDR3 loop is CASSRHPAGPGNTIYF. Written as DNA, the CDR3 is TGTGCCAGCAGCCGCCATCCCGCTGGCCCAGGAAACACCATATATTTT.

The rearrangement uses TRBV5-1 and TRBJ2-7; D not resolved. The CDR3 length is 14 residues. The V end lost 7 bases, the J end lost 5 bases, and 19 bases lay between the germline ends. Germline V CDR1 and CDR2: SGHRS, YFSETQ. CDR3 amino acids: CASALAGAINEQYF. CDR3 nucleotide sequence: TGCGCCAGCGCCCTCGCAGGCGCTATTAACGAGCAGTACTTC. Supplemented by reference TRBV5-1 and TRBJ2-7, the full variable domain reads KAGVTQTPRYLIKTRGQQVTLSCSPISGHRSVSWYQQTPGQGLQFLFEYFSETQRNKGNFPGRFSGRQFSNSRSEMNVSTLELGDSALYLCASALAGAINEQYFGPGTRLTVT.

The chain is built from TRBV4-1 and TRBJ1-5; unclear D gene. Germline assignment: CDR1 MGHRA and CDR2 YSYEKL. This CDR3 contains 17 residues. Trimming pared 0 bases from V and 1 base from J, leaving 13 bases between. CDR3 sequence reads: CASSQDGVSFSNQPQHF. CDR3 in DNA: TGCGCCAGCAGCCAAGATGGCGTCAGTTTCAGCAATCAGCCCCAGCATTTT.